Sequencing of this T cell receptor (beta chain) was carried out in a study of shared clonotypes between healthy human individuals. The study's findings and limits: Only blood underwent sampling, and tissue repertoires likely differ.

How the authors handled the data: Without quality scores, immunoSEQ junctional reads could not be filtered like full-length reads. Using immunoSEQ multiplex PCR, the repertoire was profiled, and TCRdb retains in-frame clones only, with some absent. V and J calls and clone size come straight from that table; D and trimming were deduced from the DNA. The sample yields about 980,000 clones, less than 85% seen once. This clone has at least ten counts. Its antigen is not identified. The TCR comes from a man aged 18 to 29 in good health. Sequencing was performed on memory CD4+ T cells sorted from blood. Subset reported: CD45RA-negative fraction.

The CDR3 DNA is TGTGCCAGCAGTTTAACCCAGCGGGATCAGCCCCAGCATTTT. This encodes CASSLTQRDQPQHF. The rearrangement uses TRBV28 and TRBJ1-5; D call uncertain. V was clipped by 2 bases and J by 5 bases, with 10 bases between them. Germline V CDR1 and CDR2: MDHEN, SYDVKM. This CDR3 has 14 residues.